A selection of T cell receptor beta chains follows, all from one sample in a study of T-cell reconstitution after alpha-beta-depleted transplantation in children. TCRdb analysed the PCR reads with MiXCR anew, one entry per CDR3 protein. The sample includes hundreds of thousands of distinct CDR3 sequences, over 10% of them seen just once. Specimen: PBMCs, mostly from graft donor cells, collected 360 days after TCRalphabeta/CD19-depleted stem cell transplant. The source is a male patient aged 5 to 17 who had a stem cell transplant for acute myeloid leukemia, so the T cells may come from the graft donor. CDR3s leave out the opening cysteine and the closing phenylalanine or tryptophan. Each record gives: D gene, V gene, J gene, CDR3 protein. D genes are given only for firm matches.

NA	TRBV29-1	TRBJ2-5	SVDSQKETQY
NA	TRBV14	TRBJ2-7	ASRVTGFGEQY
NA	TRBV27	TRBJ2-2	ASSFIGGANTGELF
NA	TRBV29-1	TRBJ1-1	SVPSGVGTEAF
NA	TRBV18	TRBJ2-3	ATTQGPFGTDTQY
TRBD2	TRBV7-2	TRBJ2-7	ASSLLPPSGRRSSYEQY
TRBD1	TRBV11-2	TRBJ2-6	ASSLVGQGFPGANVLT
NA	TRBV9	TRBJ2-5	ASSVDPSGRIQETQY
TRBD1	TRBV5-1	TRBJ2-5	ASSLAGQGAGETQY
TRBD2	TRBV6-2/TRBV6-3	TRBJ2-7	ASSLGLAKDISYEQY
NA	TRBV11-2	TRBJ1-2	ASSSITSYGYT
TRBD2	TRBV2	TRBJ2-7	ASSEAGLEIYEQY
NA	TRBV4-3	TRBJ2-2	ASSQKRSHSPNTGELF
NA	TRBV24-1	TRBJ2-3	ATGEDTQY
TRBD1	TRBV29-1	TRBJ2-3	SGEHRGPGWSTDTQY
TRBD1	TRBV30	TRBJ2-7	AWAWDRVSEQY
NA	TRBV25-1	TRBJ2-5	ASSEWRKQKQETQY
TRBD1	TRBV20-1	TRBJ1-3	SATTGGPGNTIY
NA	TRBV12-3/TRBV12-4	TRBJ2-1	ASSLVGSEQF
NA	TRBV14	TRBJ2-7	ASSLTGVWSYEQY
NA	TRBV10-3	TRBJ1-4	AISAGATNEKLF
TRBD2	TRBV28	TRBJ2-5	ASSSGRPEETQY
TRBD1	TRBV28	TRBJ1-6	ASSSTQGIGNSPLH
NA	TRBV29-1	TRBJ2-3	SVPPGSKATDTQY
NA	TRBV12-3/TRBV12-4	TRBJ2-3	ASSPLFSGEVGDTQY
TRBD2	TRBV3-1	TRBJ2-7	ASSQTLAGAYEQY
TRBD2	TRBV20-1	TRBJ2-3	SARAPSSGRADTQY
NA	TRBV29-1	TRBJ2-1	SGAVGALEQF
NA	TRBV5-6	TRBJ1-3	ASSLDISGNTIY